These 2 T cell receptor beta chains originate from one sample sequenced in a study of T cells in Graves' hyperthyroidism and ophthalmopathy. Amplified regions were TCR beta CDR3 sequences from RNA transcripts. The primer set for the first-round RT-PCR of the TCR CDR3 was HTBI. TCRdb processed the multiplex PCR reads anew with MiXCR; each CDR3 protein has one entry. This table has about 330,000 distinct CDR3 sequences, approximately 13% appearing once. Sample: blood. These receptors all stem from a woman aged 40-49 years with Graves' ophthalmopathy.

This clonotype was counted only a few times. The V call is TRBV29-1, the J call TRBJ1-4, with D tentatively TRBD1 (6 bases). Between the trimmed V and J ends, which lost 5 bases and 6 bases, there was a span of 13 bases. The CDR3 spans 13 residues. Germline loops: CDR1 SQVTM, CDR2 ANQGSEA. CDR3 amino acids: CSVNREGDEKLFF. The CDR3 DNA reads TGCAGCGTTAACAGGGAAGGGGATGAAAAACTGTTTTTT.

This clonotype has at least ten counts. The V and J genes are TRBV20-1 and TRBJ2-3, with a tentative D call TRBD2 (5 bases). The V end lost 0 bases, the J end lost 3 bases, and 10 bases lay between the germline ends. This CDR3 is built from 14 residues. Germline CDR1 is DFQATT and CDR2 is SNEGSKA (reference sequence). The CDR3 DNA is TGCAGTGCTAGAGATCCCCGGGAAACAGATACGCAGTATTTT. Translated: CSARDPRETDTQYF.